These 28 T cell receptor beta chains originate from one sample sequenced in a study of radiotherapy plus CTLA-4 blockade in lung cancer. Produced via immunoSEQ multiplex PCR; TCRdb's table is partial and in-frame only. The sample lists over 60,000 clones; roughly 86% were seen once. The sequencing used peripheral blood, collected from a patient treated with radiotherapy plus ipilimumab. The receptors here all came from a human donor with non-small cell lung cancer who had stable disease on radiotherapy plus ipilimumab.

The chain links TRBV19 to TRBJ2-1, with D unclear. The CDR3 loop spans 14 amino acids. The V gene lost 1 base and the J gene lost 5 bases, with 9 bases spanning the gap. Germline V CDR1 and CDR2: LNHDA, SQIVND (reference sequence). CDR3 sequence: CASSIVSENNEQFF. The CDR3 DNA is TGTGCCAGTAGTATAGTTAGTGAAAACAATGAGCAGTTCTTC.

The J gene is TRBJ1-1, the V gene TRBV29-1; D possibly corresponds to TRBD1 (5 bases). Germline CDR1 is SQVTM and CDR2 is ANQGSEA. The CDR3 runs to 12 residues. The ends were cut back, 8 bases at V and 8 bases at J, with 18 bases in the middle. CDR3 in amino acids: CSSERQGREAFF. The CDR3 DNA reads as TGCAGCTCCGAACGCCAGGGCAGAGAAGCTTTCTTT. The full variable domain, in which reference TRBV29-1 and TRBJ1-1 provide the parts outside the CDR3, is SAVISQKPSRDICQRGTSLTIQCQVDSQVTMMFWYRQQPGQSLTLIATANQGSEATYESGFVIDKFPISRPNLTFSTLTVSNMSPEDSSIYLCSSERQGREAFFGQGTRLTVV.

The chain links TRBV7-2 to TRBJ2-3; D is perhaps TRBD1 or TRBD2 (5 bases each). Trimming removed 3 bases at V and 2 bases at J, with 12 bases between. The CDR3 is 15 amino acids. CDR1 and CDR2 (germline): SGHTA, FQGNSA. The CDR3: CASSFGGPLTDTQYF. The CDR3 DNA is TGTGCCAGCAGCTTTGGGGGACCCCTCACAGATACGCAGTATTTT.

J is TRBJ1-5 and V is TRBV29-1, with 7 bases identical to TRBD1. The V gene's germline CDR1 is SQVTM and CDR2 ANQGSEA. J lost 4 bases, V lost 4 bases, and 7 bases had no gene match. The CDR3 is 14 amino acids. CDR3 bases: TGCAGCGTTGCCCCAGGGGGGTCAAATCAGCCCCAGCATTTT. Protein product: CSVAPGGSNQPQHF.

This sequence joins TRBV7-8 and TRBJ1-1; D gene uncertain. There are 15 residues in the CDR3. Germline CDR1 and CDR2: SGHVS and FQNEAQ. Trimming removed 2 bases at V and 0 bases at J, with 10 bases between. CDR3 in amino acids: CASSLREGMNTEAFF. In DNA form, the CDR3 reads TGTGCCAGCAGCTTACGAGAGGGAATGAACACTGAAGCTTTCTTT.

This chain uses TRBV2 with TRBJ2-3, with a weak D call TRBD2 (6 bases). Germline lookup yields CDR1 SNHLY and CDR2 FYNNEI. This CDR3 contains 16 residues. V was trimmed by 7 bases and J by 2 bases, leaving 19 bases between them. CDR3 nucleotides: TGTGCCAGCAACGACGAGCGGGTGACAACCACAGATACGCAGTATTTT. Its protein is CASNDERVTTTDTQYF.

The V call is TRBV10-3, the J call TRBJ1-4; D not certain. CDR1 and CDR2 (germline): ENHRY, SYGVKD. V was trimmed by 0 bases and J by 4 bases, leaving 9 bases between them. The CDR3 totals 15 residues. CDR3 DNA sequence: TGTGCCATCAGTGAGTCCTGGGCGGGTAATGAAAAACTGTTTTTT. Amino acids: CAISESWAGNEKLFF.

V and J are TRBV10-3 and TRBJ2-7; 8 nucleotides agree with TRBD1. Unmatched junction bases numbered 4, after V lost 8 bases and J lost 4 bases. CDR1 and CDR2 from the germline V gene are ENHRY and SYGVKD. The CDR3 sequence is 12 residues long. This CDR3 reads CAIGGQGYEQYF. The CDR3 region has the DNA TGTGCCATCGGTGGACAGGGTTACGAGCAGTACTTC.

The V gene is TRBV7-9, the J gene TRBJ2-5, with TRBD2 matching 8 bases. From germline, CDR1 is SEHNR and CDR2 FQNEAQ (reference sequence). The CDR3 length is 16 residues. V dropped 5 bases and J dropped 3; count of bases not matched to a gene: 11. In DNA form, the CDR3 reads TGTGCCAGCAGCGCGAGTCGGGGGGGGCCCGAAGAGACCCAGTACTTC. Protein: CASSASRGGPEETQYF. Drawing the rest from reference TRBV7-9 and TRBJ2-5, the complete variable domain is DTGVSQNPRHKITKRGQNVTFRCDPISEHNRLYWYRQTLGQGPEFLTYFQNEAQLEKSRLLSDRFSAERPKGSFSTLEIQRTEQGDSAMYLCASSASRGGPEETQYFGPGTRLLVL.

This sequence joins TRBV30 and TRBJ2-3; 9 bases line up with TRBD2. The CDR3 spans 15 residues. The J segment lost 5 bases and the V segment lost 0 bases, leaving 6 bases of the junction unmatched. Germline lookup yields CDR1 GTSNPN and CDR2 SVGIG (reference sequence). CDR3: CAWSVAGGRGDTQYF. CDR3 bases: TGTGCCTGGAGTGTTGCCGGCGGGAGGGGAGATACGCAGTATTTT.

The V gene is TRBV7-2, the J gene TRBJ2-3; the match to TRBD2 covers 12 bases. The CDR3 consists of 18 residues. After removal of 2 bases from V and 2 bases from J, the junction contained 8 bases not matched to a gene. Germline V gene lookup returns CDR1 SGHTA and CDR2 FQGNSA. The CDR3 region is CASSLRATSGGLTDTQYF. CDR3 DNA sequence: TGTGCCAGCAGCTTAAGGGCGACTAGCGGGGGCCTCACAGATACGCAGTATTTT.

This clone was seen more than once but under ten times. The chain carries TRBV18 and TRBJ2-1; 9 positions agree with TRBD1. There are 14 residues in the CDR3. V lost 2 bases, J lost 5 bases, and 1 base stayed unmatched. Germline lookup yields CDR1 KGHSH and CDR2 LQKENI. The CDR3 loop reads CASSPGTGHNEQFF. DNA for the CDR3: TGTGCCAGCTCACCAGGGACAGGGCACAATGAGCAGTTCTTC.

The chain has TRBV5-6 and TRBJ2-5; tentative D call: TRBD1 (5 bases). Germline V gene data show CDR1 as SGHDT and CDR2 as YYEEEE. Trimming left V 1 base short and J 2 bases short, with 15 bases between. The CDR3 covers 16 residues. The CDR3 sequence: CASSLFQGFGQETQYF. The CDR3 DNA is TGTGCCAGCAGCTTGTTTCAGGGTTTTGGGCAAGAGACCCAGTACTTC.

This clone has a single count. This chain uses TRBV6-1 with TRBJ1-4; no definite D call. CDR3 length: 14 residues. Germline CDR1 MNHNS, CDR2 SASEGT. Trimming removed 3 bases at V and 1 base at J, with 6 bases between. CDR3 nucleotides: TGTGCCAGCAGTGACGGCAGAACTAATGAAAAACTGTTTTTT. It codes for CASSDGRTNEKLFF.

V gene TRBV7-6 combines with J gene TRBJ1-1; no definite D call. The CDR3 length is 14 residues. V was pared by 1 base and J by 4 bases, with 10 bases between. Germline CDR1 SGHVS, CDR2 FNYEAQ. Here the CDR3 reads CASSLGGSFTEAFF. The CDR3 DNA reads TGTGCCAGCAGCTTAGGAGGCAGTTTCACTGAAGCTTTCTTT. Filled out from reference TRBV7-6 and TRBJ1-1, the complete variable domain reads GAGVSQSPRYKVTKRGQDVALRCDPISGHVSLYWYRQALGQGPEFLTYFNYEAQQDKSGLPNDRFSAERPEGSISTLTIQRTEQRDSAMYRCASSLGGSFTEAFFGQGTRLTVV.

V gene TRBV19 combines with J gene TRBJ2-6, with D perhaps being TRBD1 or TRBD2 (5 bases each). Trimming shortened V by 5 bases and J by 0 bases, and 23 bases separated the two germline ends. CDR1 LNHDA and CDR2 SQIVND come from the germline V gene (reference sequence). The CDR3 consists of 20 residues. CDR3 in amino acids: CASSFSRGTDINSGANVLTF. The CDR3 bases are TGTGCCAGTAGTTTCTCGAGAGGGACGGACATCAACTCTGGGGCCAACGTCCTGACTTTC.

The CDR3, as DNA: TGTGCCAGCAGCTTGACAGCCCTTAATGAGCAGTTCTTC. Translating it yields CASSLTALNEQFF. The V call is TRBV11-2, the J call TRBJ2-1; possible D gene TRBD1, 5 bases. In germline, CDR1 is SGHAT, CDR2 FQNNGV. The V gene lost 3 bases and the J gene lost 7 bases, with 10 bases spanning the gap. This CDR3 is built from 13 residues.

This rearrangement joins TRBV6-1 to TRBJ1-1, with a tentative D call TRBD1 (5 bases). Trimming pared 2 bases from V and 3 bases from J, leaving 10 bases between. CDR1 is MNHNS and CDR2 is SASEGT in the germline V gene. The CDR3 is 14 residues long. In DNA, the CDR3 is TGTGCCAGCAGTGAATATTGGGGGGACACTGAAGCTTTCTTT. Amino acid sequence: CASSEYWGDTEAFF.

The V call is TRBV7-9, the J call TRBJ2-7, with no clear D. The CDR3 extends over 16 amino acids. Trimming left V 1 base short and J 0 bases short, with 13 bases between. Germline V lookup: CDR1 SEHNR, CDR2 FQNEAQ (reference sequence). Here the CDR3 reads CASSLEPAAGSYEQYF. Written as DNA, the CDR3 is TGTGCCAGCAGCTTAGAACCGGCAGCAGGCTCCTACGAGCAGTACTTC.

This clone was seen just once. The V call is TRBV5-1, the J call TRBJ2-5, with D possibly TRBD2 on 7 matching bases. This CDR3 has 15 residues. Trimming removed 6 bases from V and 5 bases from J, with 20 bases in between. The V gene's germline CDR1 is SGHRS and CDR2 YFSETQ. The CDR3 sequence: CASTQRGGSSETQYF. As DNA, the CDR3 is TGCGCCAGCACTCAGAGGGGGGGGAGTTCGGAGACCCAGTACTTC.

The chain has TRBV7-3 and TRBJ2-3, with 8 bases aligning to TRBD1. CDR3 length: 17 residues. The J segment lost 6 bases and the V segment lost 5 bases, leaving 16 bases of the junction unmatched. Germline V gene sequence: CDR1 SGHTA, CDR2 FQGTGA. CDR3 sequence (DNA): TGTGCCAGCAGCCCAGACAGGGGCGGCCACCCGACGGATACGCAGTATTTT. It translates to CASSPDRGGHPTDTQYF.

The V and J genes are TRBV5-1 and TRBJ1-3, with D maybe TRBD1 (5 bases). Trimming took 3 bases from V and 2 from J, leaving 21 bases between them. There are 18 residues in the CDR3. Germline CDR1 and CDR2: SGHRS and YFSETQ. CDR3 loop: CASSSGSGRGNPGNTIYF. The CDR3 DNA sequence: TGCGCCAGCAGCTCAGGTAGCGGGCGGGGGAATCCTGGAAACACCATATATTTT.

This clone was detected once. The chain uses TRBV27 and TRBJ2-7; no clear D. This CDR3 is built from 13 residues. V lost 1 base and J lost 6, with 10 bases in between. Germline values: CDR1 MNHEY, CDR2 SMNVEV (reference sequence). The CDR3 DNA follows: TGTGCCAGCAGTTTATTCGTGAGAGGCGAGCAGTACTTC. Residues: CASSLFVRGEQYF.

The gene calls are TRBV7-9 and TRBJ1-5, with 8 positions matching TRBD1. Germline CDR1 is SEHNR and CDR2 is FQNEAQ (reference sequence). The V gene end was trimmed by 4 bases and the J gene end by 4 bases; junction bases not matched to a gene: 6. The CDR3 extends over 15 amino acids. The CDR3 spells CASSSTGARNQPQHF. The CDR3 nucleotides read TGTGCCAGCAGCTCGACAGGGGCCCGTAATCAGCCCCAGCATTTT.

The chain employs TRBV2 and TRBJ2-5, with D hard to call. The CDR3 covers 14 residues. Between the trimmed V and J ends, which lost 6 bases and 1 base, there was a span of 12 bases. The V gene's germline CDR1 is SNHLY and CDR2 FYNNEI. The CDR3 spells CASRTTRLQETQYF. CDR3 DNA sequence: TGTGCCAGCAGGACAACCAGGCTCCAAGAGACCCAGTACTTC. Looking up the rest from reference TRBV2 and TRBJ2-5 gives the full variable domain: EPEVTQTPSHQVTQMGQEVILRCVPISNHLYFYWYRQILGQKVEFLVSFYNNEISEKSEIFDDQFSVERPDGSNFTLKIRSTKLEDSAMYFCASRTTRLQETQYFGPGTRLLVL.

This sequence joins TRBV4-2 and TRBJ2-7, with D perhaps being TRBD1 or TRBD2 (5 bases each). The CDR3 covers 12 residues. Germline CDR1 reads LGHNA; CDR2 reads YNFKEQ. The V end was cut by 1 base, the J end by 4 bases, with 5 bases between. CDR3 region: CASSQGGYEQYF. CDR3 bases: TGTGCCAGCAGCCAAGGGGGGTACGAGCAGTACTTC.

The chain couples TRBV7-6 to TRBJ1-4; D may be TRBD1 (6 bases). This CDR3 contains 15 residues. V shed 0 bases and J shed 5 bases, with 10 bases lying between them. The germline V gene encodes CDR1 SGHVS and CDR2 FNYEAQ. CDR3 nucleotide sequence: TGTGCCAGCAGCTTAGCGAGGGGGGTAAATGAAAAACTGTTTTTT. Amino acid sequence: CASSLARGVNEKLFF.

The chain recombines TRBV2 with TRBJ2-7; TRBD2 agrees at 9 bases. V was pared by 6 bases and J by 0 bases, with 6 bases of the junction left unmatched. The CDR3 is made up of 15 amino acids. The germline CDR1 and CDR2 sequences are SNHLY and FYNNEI. The chain's CDR3 is CASRNSGRHSYEQYF. CDR3 nucleotides: TGTGCCAGCAGGAATAGCGGGAGACACTCCTACGAGCAGTACTTC.